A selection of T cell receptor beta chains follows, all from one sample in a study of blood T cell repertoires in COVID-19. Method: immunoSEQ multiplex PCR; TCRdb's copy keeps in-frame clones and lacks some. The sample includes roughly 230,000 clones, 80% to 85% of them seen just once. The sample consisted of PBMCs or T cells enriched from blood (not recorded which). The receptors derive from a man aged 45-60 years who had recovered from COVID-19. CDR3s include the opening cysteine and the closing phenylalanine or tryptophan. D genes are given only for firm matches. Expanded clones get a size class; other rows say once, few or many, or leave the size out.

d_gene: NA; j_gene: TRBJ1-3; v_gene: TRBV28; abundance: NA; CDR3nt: TGTGCCAGCAGTTCAACTAGACAGGCTGGTGGAAACACCATATATTTT; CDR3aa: CASSSTRQAGGNTIYF
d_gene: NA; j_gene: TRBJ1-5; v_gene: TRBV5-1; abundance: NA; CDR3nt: TGCGCCAGCAGCTTAGGAGGGGTGGGCAATCAGCCCCAGCATTTT; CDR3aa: CASSLGGVGNQPQHF
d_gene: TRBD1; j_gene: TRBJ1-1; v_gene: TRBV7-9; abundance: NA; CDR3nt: TGTGCCAGCAGCTGGGAGGGGGACAGGAAAGCTTTCTTT; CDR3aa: CASSWEGDRKAFF
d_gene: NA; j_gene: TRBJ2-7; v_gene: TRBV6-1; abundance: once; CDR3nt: TGTGCCAGCAGTGACAACAGGGTCTGGGAGCAGTACTTC; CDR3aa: CASSDNRVWEQYF
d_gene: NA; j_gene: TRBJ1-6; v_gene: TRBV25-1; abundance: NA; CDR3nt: TGTGCCGTGTCCCCGGGTCTTTATAATTCACCCCTCCACTTT; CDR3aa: CAVSPGLYNSPLHF
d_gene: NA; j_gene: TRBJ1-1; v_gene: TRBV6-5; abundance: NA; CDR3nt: TGTGCCAGCAGTAAACCCACAGGGATAGGCACTGAAGCTTTCTTT; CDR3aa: CASSKPTGIGTEAFF
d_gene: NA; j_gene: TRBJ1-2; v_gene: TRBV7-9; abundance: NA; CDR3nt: TGTGCCAGCAGCATCAAGGGGGGGGACTATGGCTACACCTTC; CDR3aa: CASSIKGGDYGYTF
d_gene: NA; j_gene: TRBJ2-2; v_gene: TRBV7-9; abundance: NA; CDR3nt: TGTGCCAGCAGCAGAGCAGGAGGGGGCGGCACCGGGGAGCTGTTTTTT; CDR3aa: CASSRAGGGGTGELFF
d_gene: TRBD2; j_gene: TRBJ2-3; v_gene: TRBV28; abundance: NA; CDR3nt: TGTGCCAGCAGTTTGTTGCGGGGAAGCGGGACCACAGATACGCAGTATTTT; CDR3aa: CASSLLRGSGTTDTQYF
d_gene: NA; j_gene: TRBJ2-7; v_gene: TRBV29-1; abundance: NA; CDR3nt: TGCAGCGTTGCAAAAACAGGGAGCTCCTACGAGCAGTACTTC; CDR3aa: CSVAKTGSSYEQYF
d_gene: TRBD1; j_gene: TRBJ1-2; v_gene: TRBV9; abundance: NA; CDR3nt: TGTGCCAGCAGCGTGACCGGGACAGGGTCCTATGGCTACACCTTC; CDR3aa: CASSVTGTGSYGYTF
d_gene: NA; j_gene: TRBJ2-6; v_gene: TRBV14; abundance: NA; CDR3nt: TGTGCCAGCAGCCAAGAGCGGGGCTTTGGGGCCAACGTCCTGACTTTC; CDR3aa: CASSQERGFGANVLTF
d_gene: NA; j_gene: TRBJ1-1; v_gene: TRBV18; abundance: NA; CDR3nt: TGTGCCAGCTCACCACTCCGGACAGACATCCCTTCTATCTCTGAAGCTTTCTTT; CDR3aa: CASSPLRTDIPSISEAFF
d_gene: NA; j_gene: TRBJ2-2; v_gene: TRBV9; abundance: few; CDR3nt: TGTGCCAGCAGCGCGACAGCGGGCACGAACACCGGGGAGCTGTTTTTT; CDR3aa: CASSATAGTNTGELFF
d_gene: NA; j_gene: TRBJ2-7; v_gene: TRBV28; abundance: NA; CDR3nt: TGTGCCAGCAGTTTAGACCGGGAAGGGTTCCACTCCTACGAGCAGTACTTC; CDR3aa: CASSLDREGFHSYEQYF
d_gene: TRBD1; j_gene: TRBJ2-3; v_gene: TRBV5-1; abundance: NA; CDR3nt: TGCGCCAGCAGAGTGGGACAGGGGGCGGATACGCAGTATTTT; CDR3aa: CASRVGQGADTQYF
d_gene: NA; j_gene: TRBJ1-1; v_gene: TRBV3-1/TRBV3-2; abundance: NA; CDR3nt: TGTGCCAGCAGCCAAGGATACAGGAGTGGTGAAGCTTTCTTT; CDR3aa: CASSQGYRSGEAFF
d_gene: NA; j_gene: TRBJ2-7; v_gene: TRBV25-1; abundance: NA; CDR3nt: TGTGCCAGCAGTCCGGGGACTTGGAGGGGCGAGCAGTACTTC; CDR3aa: CASSPGTWRGEQYF
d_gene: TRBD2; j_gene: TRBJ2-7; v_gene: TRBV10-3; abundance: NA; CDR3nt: TGTGCCATTCAACTAGCGGGAGGAGGTGAGCAGTACTTC; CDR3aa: CAIQLAGGGEQYF
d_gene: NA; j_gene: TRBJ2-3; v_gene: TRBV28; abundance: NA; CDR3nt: TGTGCCAGCAGTTTTGCAGGCCTAGATACGCAGTATTTT; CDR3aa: CASSFAGLDTQYF
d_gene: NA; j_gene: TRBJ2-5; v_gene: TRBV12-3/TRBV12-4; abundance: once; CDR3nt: TGTGCCAGCAGTCAATCCGGGACCCAGTACTTC; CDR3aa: CASSQSGTQYF
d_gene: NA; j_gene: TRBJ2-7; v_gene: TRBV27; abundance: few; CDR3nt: TGTGCCAGCAGTTCCTCGGCCTACGAGCAGTACTTC; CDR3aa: CASSSSAYEQYF
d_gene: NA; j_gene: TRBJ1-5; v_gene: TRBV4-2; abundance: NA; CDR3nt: TGTGCCAGCAGCCCGAGCAGGTTTAGCAATCAGCCCCAGCATTTT; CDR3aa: CASSPSRFSNQPQHF
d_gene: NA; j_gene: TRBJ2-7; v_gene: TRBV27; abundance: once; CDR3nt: TGTGCCAGCAGTTCTAACCCTTACGAGCAGTACTTC; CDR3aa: CASSSNPYEQYF
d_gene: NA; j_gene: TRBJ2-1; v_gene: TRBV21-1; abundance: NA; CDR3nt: TGTGCCAGCAGCACCCGGGACAGGAGGGCTGATGAGCAGTTCTTC; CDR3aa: CASSTRDRRADEQFF
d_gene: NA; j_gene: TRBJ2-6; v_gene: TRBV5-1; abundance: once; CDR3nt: TGCGCCAGCAGCATGGGGAGCTCTGGGGCCAACGTCCTGACTTTC; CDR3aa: CASSMGSSGANVLTF
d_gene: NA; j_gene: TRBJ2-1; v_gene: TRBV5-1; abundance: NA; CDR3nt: TGCGCCAGCAGCGGGGGGGACAACAATGAGCAGTTCTTC; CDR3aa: CASSGGDNNEQFF
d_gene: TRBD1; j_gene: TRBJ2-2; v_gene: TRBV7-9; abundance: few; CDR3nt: TGTGCCAGCAAGGGACAGCATCGCACCGGGGAGCTGTTTTTT; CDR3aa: CASKGQHRTGELFF
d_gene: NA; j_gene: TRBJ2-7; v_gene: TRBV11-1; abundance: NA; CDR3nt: TGTGCCAGCAGCTTACGGCGAACTAGTCAGCTCGAGCAGTACTTC; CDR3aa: CASSLRRTSQLEQYF
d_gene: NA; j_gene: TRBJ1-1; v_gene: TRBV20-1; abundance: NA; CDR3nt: TGCTCGGGGGGGTGGGGCGCTGAAGCTTTCTTT; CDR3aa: CSGGWGAEAFF
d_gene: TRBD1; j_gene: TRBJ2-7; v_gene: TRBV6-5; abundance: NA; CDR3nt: TGTGCCAGTCGACAGGGGGCGCGGTACGAGCAGTACTTC; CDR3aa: CASRQGARYEQYF
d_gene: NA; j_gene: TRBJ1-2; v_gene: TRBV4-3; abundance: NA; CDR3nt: TGCGCCAGCAGCCAGATCACGGATCCTAGAGAGTTCTATGGCTACACCTTC; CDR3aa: CASSQITDPREFYGYTF
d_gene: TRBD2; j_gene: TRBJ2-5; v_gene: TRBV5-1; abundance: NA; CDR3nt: TGCGCCAGCAGACGCGTCACCTTTAGCGGGGAAGAGACCCAGTACTTC; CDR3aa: CASRRVTFSGEETQYF
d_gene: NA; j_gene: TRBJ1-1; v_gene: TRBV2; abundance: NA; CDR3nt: TGTGCCAGTCGCCGGGGAAACACTGAAGCTTTCTTT; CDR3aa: CASRRGNTEAFF
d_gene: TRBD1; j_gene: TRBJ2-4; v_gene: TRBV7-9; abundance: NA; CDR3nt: TGTGCCAGCAGCTTAGTCCCAGACAGGGTTCAAGCCAAAAACATTCAGTACTTC; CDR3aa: CASSLVPDRVQAKNIQYF
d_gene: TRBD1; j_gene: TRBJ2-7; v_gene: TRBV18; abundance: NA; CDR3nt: TGTGCCAGCTCACCACCAGACAGGGATCCCTACGAGCAGTACTTC; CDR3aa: CASSPPDRDPYEQYF
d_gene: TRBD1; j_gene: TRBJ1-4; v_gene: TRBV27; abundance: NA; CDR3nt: TGTGCCAGCAGGCCCCCTGAAGGGGGCAGTAATGAAAAACTGTTTTTT; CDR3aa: CASRPPEGGSNEKLFF
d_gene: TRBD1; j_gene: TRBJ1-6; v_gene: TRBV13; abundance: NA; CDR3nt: TGTGCCAGCAGCCGTAACAGGGGGTCCAATTCACCCCTCCACTTT; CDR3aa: CASSRNRGSNSPLHF
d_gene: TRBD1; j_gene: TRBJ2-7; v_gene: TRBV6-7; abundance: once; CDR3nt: TGTGCCAGCAGTTACTCTCCCGGGTATGAGGACAGGGGCCCCTCCTACGAGCAGTACTTC; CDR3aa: CASSYSPGYEDRGPSYEQYF
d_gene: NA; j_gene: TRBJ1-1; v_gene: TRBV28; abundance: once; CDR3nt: TGTGCCAGCAGACGGGGGGCGGTGGGGACTGAAGCTTTCTTT; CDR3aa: CASRRGAVGTEAFF
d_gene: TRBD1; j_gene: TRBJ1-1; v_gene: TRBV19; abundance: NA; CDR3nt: TGTGCTATCCGGGACAGGGTTGGGAACACTGAAGCTTTCTTT; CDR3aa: CAIRDRVGNTEAFF
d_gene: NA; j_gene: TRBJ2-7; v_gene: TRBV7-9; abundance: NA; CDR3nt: TGTGCCACACAGGACGGAGCCTACGAGCAGTACTTC; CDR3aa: CATQDGAYEQYF
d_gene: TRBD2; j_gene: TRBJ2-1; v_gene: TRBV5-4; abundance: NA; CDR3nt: TGTGCCAGCAGCCCGGGACTAGCGGGGTACAATGAGCAGTTCTTC; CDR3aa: CASSPGLAGYNEQFF
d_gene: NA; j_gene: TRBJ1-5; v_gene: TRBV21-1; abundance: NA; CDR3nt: TGTGCCAGCAGCAAAGTTGAGCGGGGGCGAGGCAATCAGCCCCAGCATTTT; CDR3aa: CASSKVERGRGNQPQHF
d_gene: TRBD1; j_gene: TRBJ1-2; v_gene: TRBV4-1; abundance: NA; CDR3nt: TGCGCCAGCAGCCAGATGCAGAGGGGGCGTGATGGCTACACCTTC; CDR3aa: CASSQMQRGRDGYTF
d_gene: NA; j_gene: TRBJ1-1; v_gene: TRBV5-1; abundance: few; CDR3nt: TGCGCCAGCAGCTCCGACAGGCTAATAAACACTGAAGCTTTCTTT; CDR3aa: CASSSDRLINTEAFF
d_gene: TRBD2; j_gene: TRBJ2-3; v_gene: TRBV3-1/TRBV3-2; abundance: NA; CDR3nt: TGTGCCAGCGGATCGGCTAGCGGGGCCCGGGGGGTTACGCAGTATTTT; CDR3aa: CASGSASGARGVTQYF
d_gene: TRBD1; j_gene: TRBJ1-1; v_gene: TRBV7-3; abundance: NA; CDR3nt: TGTGCCAGCAGCGTAGGACAGGGGGCTGAAGCTTTCTTT; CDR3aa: CASSVGQGAEAFF
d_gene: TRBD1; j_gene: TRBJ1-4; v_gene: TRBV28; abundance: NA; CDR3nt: TGTGCCAGCCGACAGGGAGTAGAAAAACTGTTTTTT; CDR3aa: CASRQGVEKLFF
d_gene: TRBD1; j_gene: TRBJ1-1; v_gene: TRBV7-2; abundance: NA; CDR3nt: TGTGCCAGCAGTTCCGACAGGGACACTGAAGCTTTCTTT; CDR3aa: CASSSDRDTEAFF
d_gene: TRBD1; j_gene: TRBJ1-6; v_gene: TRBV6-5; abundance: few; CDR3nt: TGTGCCAGCACATGGACAGGGGATTCACCCCTCCACTTT; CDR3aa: CASTWTGDSPLHF
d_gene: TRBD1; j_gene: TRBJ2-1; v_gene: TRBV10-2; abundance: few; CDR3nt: TGCGCCAGCAACCCGCGGACAGGGTGGTTGGACAATGAGCAGTTCTTC; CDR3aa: CASNPRTGWLDNEQFF
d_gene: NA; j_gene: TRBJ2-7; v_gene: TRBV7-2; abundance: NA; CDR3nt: TGTGCCAGCAGCTTGGAAGCGGACCGAACCTACGAGCAGTACTTC; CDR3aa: CASSLEADRTYEQYF
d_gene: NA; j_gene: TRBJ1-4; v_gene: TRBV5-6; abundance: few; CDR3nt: TGTGCCAGCAGCCTTTCGACAGGCTTGAATGAAAAACTGTTTTTT; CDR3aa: CASSLSTGLNEKLFF
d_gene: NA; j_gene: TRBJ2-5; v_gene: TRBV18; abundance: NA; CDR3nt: TGTGCCAGCTCACCACCCAAAGAGACCCAGTACTTC; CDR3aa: CASSPPKETQYF
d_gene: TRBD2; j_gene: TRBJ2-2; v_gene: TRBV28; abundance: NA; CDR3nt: TGTGCCAGCAGTTACAGCGGGAGGGCGTCAATTGGGGAGCTGTTTTTT; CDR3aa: CASSYSGRASIGELFF
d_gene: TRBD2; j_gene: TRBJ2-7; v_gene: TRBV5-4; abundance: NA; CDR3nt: TGTGCCAGCAGCGTAAGACTAGCGGGAGTTTCGGACGAGCAGTACTTC; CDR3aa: CASSVRLAGVSDEQYF